This is a list of T cell receptor beta chains from one sample in a study of T cells in tumors after PD-1 blockade. TCRdb's copy holds only in-frame clones and misses some; the assay was immunoSEQ multiplex PCR. The sample contains about 10,000 clones, 67% of which appear only once. Sequencing was performed on tumor tissue, taken after anti-PD-1 treatment. The receptors were gathered from a human donor with basal cell carcinoma. Both conserved end residues are part of each CDR3. D genes are given only for firm matches. Only some rows state a clone size, as once, few, many or a class for expanded clones.

clone_size j_call d_call v_call cdr3_aa cdr3_nt
NA TRBJ1-3 NA TRBV30 CAWRVSGNTIYF TGTGCCTGGCGGGTATCTGGAAACACCATATATTTT
NA TRBJ2-2 TRBD1 TRBV19 CASRPGQGTGELFF TGTGCCAGTAGGCCGGGACAGGGGACCGGGGAGCTGTTTTTT
NA TRBJ2-3 TRBD2 TRBV9 CASSSRTSGTPSTDTQYF TGTGCCAGCAGCTCTAGGACTAGCGGGACGCCTAGCACAGATACGCAGTATTTT
few TRBJ2-1 NA TRBV24-1 CATSRGKVGNEQFF TGTGCCACCAGTCGGGGGAAGGTGGGCAATGAGCAGTTCTTC
medium-sized TRBJ1-2 NA TRBV19 CASSSYSSDYGYTF TGTGCCAGTAGTTCCTACTCCTCGGACTATGGCTACACCTTC
NA TRBJ1-1 NA TRBV9 CASSVVEGVTTEAFF TGTGCCAGCAGCGTAGTTGAGGGGGTGACCACTGAAGCTTTCTTT
NA TRBJ2-2 NA TRBV6-6 CASSYSGGELFF TGTGCCAGCAGTTACTCAGGCGGGGAGCTGTTTTTT
NA TRBJ1-3 TRBD1 TRBV6-5 CASSYGTGGGNTIYF TGTGCCAGCAGTTACGGAACAGGGGGCGGAAACACCATATATTTT
NA TRBJ1-4 NA TRBV7-6 CASSFAAGTGSILFF NA
NA TRBJ2-3 TRBD2 TRBV5-1 CASSGRVAGGPTDTQYF TGCGCCAGCAGCGGAAGAGTGGCGGGAGGCCCCACAGATACGCAGTATTTT
NA TRBJ2-7 NA TRBV7-6 CASSLEAGYYEQYF TGTGCCAGCAGCTTAGAGGCGGGATACTACGAGCAGTACTTC
NA TRBJ1-1 NA TRBV18 CASSPPPGGVKNTEAFF TGTGCCAGCTCACCCCCGCCCGGTGGGGTGAAGAACACTGAAGCTTTCTTT
once TRBJ1-1 NA TRBV5-1 CASSLATGLVAFF TGCGCCAGCAGCTTGGCAACAGGGCTTGTAGCTTTCTTT
NA TRBJ2-1 NA TRBV19 CASSTLIDNEQFF TGTGCCAGTAGTACCCTTATAGACAATGAGCAGTTCTTC
NA TRBJ1-4 NA TRBV30 CAWGSGRVDEKLFF TGTGCCTGGGGCTCGGGGAGGGTTGATGAAAAACTGTTTTTT
NA TRBJ2-1 NA TRBV13 CASSARSDHNEQFF TGTGCCAGCAGCGCCCGCTCGGACCACAATGAGCAGTTCTTC
once TRBJ2-2 NA TRBV6-4 CASSSDETNTGELFF TGTGCCAGCAGTTCTGACGAAACGAACACCGGGGAGCTGTTTTTT
medium-sized TRBJ1-6 NA TRBV5-6 CASSRVTGGSYNSPLHF TGTGCCAGCAGCCGCGTCACGGGGGGCTCCTATAATTCACCCCTCCACTTT
NA TRBJ2-2 NA TRBV28 CASKLVRGARRGVGELFF TGTGCCAGCAAATTGGTACGCGGGGCCAGGCGTGGAGTCGGGGAGCTGTTTTTT
NA TRBJ2-2 NA TRBV9 CASKGQVIDTGELFF TGTGCCAGCAAAGGGCAGGTAATCGACACCGGGGAGCTGTTTTTT
NA TRBJ2-3 NA TRBV24-1 CATSDLWDTQYF TGTGCCACCAGTGATTTGTGGGATACGCAGTATTTT
NA TRBJ1-1 NA TRBV3-1/TRBV3-2 CASSLPGLNTEAFF TGTGCCAGCAGCCTACCGGGACTCAACACTGAAGCTTTCTTT
few TRBJ2-7 NA TRBV4-1 CASSQDGGGRYEQYF TGCGCCAGCAGCCAAGATGGCGGGGGCAGGTACGAGCAGTACTTC
NA TRBJ2-1 NA TRBV4-2 CASSQDERGEEFF TGTGCCAGCAGCCAAGATGAGAGAGGAGAGGAGTTCTTC
NA TRBJ2-2 NA TRBV21-1 CASSNRCKCARGNTGELFF TGTGCCAGCAGCAACAGATGTAAATGTGCGCGGGGTAACACCGGGGAGCTGTTTTTT
NA TRBJ2-3 NA TRBV15 CATSRDLQGPDTQYF TGTGCCACCAGCAGAGATTTACAGGGCCCAGATACGCAGTATTTT
NA TRBJ2-1 TRBD2 TRBV7-8 CASSSLGGSLWEQFF TGTGCCAGCAGCTCCTTGGGCGGGAGCTTATGGGAGCAGTTCTTC